This T cell receptor beta chain came from a study of human T cells and chemical hapten exposure. Study findings and constraints: Alopecia was present in the donors, so their immune response may differ from healthy people's.

Using its own MiXCR run on the RACE reads, TCRdb lists one record per CDR3 protein. The data contain about 54,000 distinct CDR3 sequences, less than 10% of them singletons. The time point is: patch test 2, 6 weeks after DPC sensitization. Treatment specified: therapeutic diphenylcyclopropenone sensitization with weekly scalp DPC. CDR3 size: 13 residues. Trimming removed 1 base from V and 5 bases from J, with 8 bases in between. Germline V CDR1 and CDR2: SGHTA, FQGNSA. With regard to this clonotype: What it binds is not known.

This specimen consisted of whole blood, obtained in connection with sensitization to the hapten diphenylcyclopropenone (DPC). The sequence came from a woman aged 45-60 years with alopecia areata. Some clones in this sample may be carry-over from other donors' samples. The V gene is TRBV7-2, the J gene TRBJ2-5, with D uncertain. The CDR3 DNA sequence: TGTGCCAGCAGCTTAGGAATTTCGGAGACCCAGTACTTC. Encoded protein: CASSLGISETQYF.